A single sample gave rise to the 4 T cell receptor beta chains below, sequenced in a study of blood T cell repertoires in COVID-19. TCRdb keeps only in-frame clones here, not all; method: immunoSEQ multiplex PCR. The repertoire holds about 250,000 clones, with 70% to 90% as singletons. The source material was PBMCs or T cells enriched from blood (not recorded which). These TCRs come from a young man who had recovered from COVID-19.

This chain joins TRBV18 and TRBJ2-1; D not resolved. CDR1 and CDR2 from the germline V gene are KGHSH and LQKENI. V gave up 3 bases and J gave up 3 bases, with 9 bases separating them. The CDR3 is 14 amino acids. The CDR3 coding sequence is TGTGCCAGCTCACCGGCAGGCTTCTACAATGAGCAGTTCTTC. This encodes CASSPAGFYNEQFF.

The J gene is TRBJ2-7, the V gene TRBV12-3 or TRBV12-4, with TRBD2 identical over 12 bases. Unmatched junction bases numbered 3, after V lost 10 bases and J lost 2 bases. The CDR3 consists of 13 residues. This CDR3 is CATRTSGAYEQYF. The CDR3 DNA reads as TGTGCCACCCGGACTAGCGGGGCCTACGAGCAGTACTTC.

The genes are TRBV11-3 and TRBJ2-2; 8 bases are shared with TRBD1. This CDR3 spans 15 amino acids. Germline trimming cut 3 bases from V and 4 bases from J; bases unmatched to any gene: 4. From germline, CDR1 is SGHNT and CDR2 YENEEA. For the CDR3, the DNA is TGTGCCAGCAGCTTGATGGGACAGGCCACCGGGGAGCTGTTTTTT. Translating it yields CASSLMGQATGELFF.

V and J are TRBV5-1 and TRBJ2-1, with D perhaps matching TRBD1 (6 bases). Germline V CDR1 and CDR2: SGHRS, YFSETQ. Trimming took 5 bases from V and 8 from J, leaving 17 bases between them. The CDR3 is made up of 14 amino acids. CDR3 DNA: TGCGCCAGCAGGAGGGTGGGGGCGTCTGATGAGCAGTTCTTC. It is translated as CASRRVGASDEQFF.